This paragraph reports one TCR beta chain. A second PCR of roughly 7 to 11 cycles used a sample-barcoded 5' primer and a J-beta primer mix. TCRdb re-analysed the 5' RACE reads in MiXCR, keeping a single row per CDR3 protein. The data show roughly 680,000 distinct CDR3 sequences, roughly 50% seen once. The record originates from a study of blood T cells in healthy people across ages. Trimming shortened V by 6 bases and J by 0 bases, and 11 bases separated the two germline ends. Germline-derived CDR1 and CDR2 are MDHEN and SYDVKM. There are 14 residues in the CDR3. Material for sequencing was blood. This receptor was identified in an older woman in good health. The chain combines TRBV28 with TRBJ2-5, with a possible D match to TRBD1 (6 bases). CDR3 amino acids: CASSRTAHQETQYF. The CDR3 coding sequence is TGTGCCAGCAGCCGGACAGCACACCAAGAGACCCAGTACTTC.